These 21 T cell receptor beta chains were sequenced from one sample in a study of T cell repertoires in cytomegalovirus infection. These receptors are not linked to any known antigen. TCRdb passed the reads through MiXCR, listing each CDR3 protein once. The table records tens of thousands of distinct CDR3 sequences, around 33% of them present only once. The sample comprised PBMCs, sequenced either directly or after in vitro stimulation (not recorded which). The receptors stem from a human donor in good health (CMV status not recorded). Some clones in this sample may be carry-over from other donors' samples.

A note on this clonotype: This is likely a read error, given that the CDR3 carries no conserved phenylalanine or tryptophan at its end. The rearrangement joins TRBV7-6 to TRBJ1-3; no reliable D call. V dropped 4 bases and J dropped 5 bases, with 15 bases sitting between them. The CDR3 is 15 residues long. In germline, CDR1 is SGHVS, CDR2 FNYEAQ. The CDR3 coding sequence is TGTGCCAGCAGCTCACCGGCAATCGAAAGAAACACCATATATTCT. Protein: CASSSPAIERNTIYS.

This clonotype appeared many times. V usage is TRBV12-3 or TRBV12-4 and J usage is TRBJ1-1; D perhaps matches TRBD1 (6 bases). The CDR3 totals 13 residues. The ends were cut back, 7 bases at V and 0 bases at J, with 9 bases in the middle. This chain's CDR3 is CASTGQMNTEAFF. CDR3 bases: TGTGCCAGCACCGGACAGATGAACACTGAAGCTTTCTTT.

A few counts support this clonotype. This sequence joins TRBV6-2 or TRBV6-3 and TRBJ1-2, with D hard to call. This CDR3 is built from 17 residues. Trimming shortened V by 4 bases and J by 3 bases, and 21 bases separated the two germline ends. The germline V gene encodes CDR1 MNHEY and CDR2 SVGEGT. CDR3 sequence (DNA): TGTGCCAGCAGTTCCCGGTCTGAGGGCAAGTACGACTATGGCTACACCTTC. It specifies CASSSRSEGKYDYGYTF.

The V gene is TRBV11-2, the J gene TRBJ2-4; D is undetermined. The CDR3 has 13 amino acids. Trimming removed 5 bases from V and 0 bases from J, with 5 bases in between. CDR1 and CDR2 from the germline V gene are SGHAT and FQNNGV. The chain's CDR3 is CASSGVAKNIQYF. Written as DNA, the CDR3 is TGTGCCAGCAGCGGGGTAGCCAAAAACATTCAGTACTTC.

The J gene is TRBJ1-1, the V gene TRBV12-3 or TRBV12-4; D is uncertain. The CDR3 is 13 amino acids. The V and J ends lost 7 bases and 1 base respectively, with 10 bases between them. The CDR3 reads CASTNSGNTEAFF. The CDR3, as DNA: TGTGCCAGCACTAACAGCGGGAACACTGAAGCTTTCTTT.

The J gene is TRBJ2-1, the V gene TRBV5-5; perhaps TRBD2 as D (7 bases). Germline CDR1 and CDR2: SGHKS and YYEKEE (reference sequence). The CDR3 totals 15 residues. Between the trimmed V and J ends, which lost 6 bases and 2 bases, there was a span of 15 bases. The CDR3 loop reads CASTNIGGAYNEQFF. In DNA, the CDR3 is TGTGCCAGCACCAATATAGGGGGGGCCTACAATGAGCAGTTCTTC.

This clonotype has a handful of counts. The chain recombines TRBV7-8 with TRBJ1-2, with D perhaps TRBD1 (5 bases). Germline V lookup: CDR1 SGHVS, CDR2 FQNEAQ. This CDR3 region has 15 residues. V lost 4 bases to trimming and J lost 4 bases, with 16 bases between them. The CDR3 nucleotides are TGTGCCAGCAGCTCCCAACGAGTAGGGACCTATGGCTACACCTTC. Amino acid sequence: CASSSQRVGTYGYTF.

The chain links TRBV6-2 or TRBV6-3 to TRBJ2-7; D is unresolved. There are 12 residues in the CDR3. V gave up 5 bases and J gave up 1 base, with 6 bases separating them. Germline loops: CDR1 MNHEY, CDR2 SVGEGT. The chain's CDR3 is CASSRTSYEQYF. In nucleotides, the CDR3 is TGTGCCAGCAGTCGAACTTCCTACGAGCAGTACTTC.

This chain connects TRBV19 to TRBJ2-7, with 7 bases matching TRBD2. Looked up from germline, CDR1 is LNHDA and CDR2 is SQIVND (reference sequence). CDR3 length: 13 amino acids. J gave up 2 bases and V 6 bases, and 4 bases lay outside the gene matches. CDR3 region: CASSAGVTYEQYF. Written as DNA, the CDR3 is TGTGCCAGTAGCGCGGGAGTCACCTACGAGCAGTACTTC.

This clonotype was observed a few times. The chain employs TRBV25-1 and TRBJ2-6, with D possibly matching TRBD1 (6 bases). The germline gives CDR1 MGHDK, CDR2 SYGVNS. Trimming pared 8 bases from V and 2 bases from J, leaving 16 bases between. There are 16 residues in the CDR3. The CDR3 coding sequence is TGTGCCAGCGAGGGAGTAAGGGGGACTGGGGCCAACGTCCTGACTTTC. Encoded protein: CASEGVRGTGANVLTF.

The chain links TRBV7-6 to TRBJ2-3; 7 bases map to TRBD2. The CDR3 consists of 13 residues. The germline CDR1 and CDR2 sequences are SGHVS and FNYEAQ. With 6 bases clipped from V and 11 bases from J, the junction kept 11 bases outside the gene matches. CDR3 in DNA: TGTGCCAGCAGTTCCGCCGGGCGGGGGAAGCAGTATTTT. It yields the protein CASSSAGRGKQYF.

V usage is TRBV5-1 and J usage is TRBJ1-5; 7 bases agree with TRBD1. This CDR3 has 15 amino acids. Germline CDR1 SGHRS, CDR2 YFSETQ. Unmatched junction bases numbered 4, after V lost 0 bases and J lost 4 bases. The DNA of the CDR3 is TGCGCCAGCAGCTTGGAGGGGGCGTTTAATCAGCCCCAGCATTTT. Translated: CASSLEGAFNQPQHF.

This clonotype was seen repeatedly, ten times or more. The V and J genes are TRBV7-2 and TRBJ2-1; 7 bases are a match to TRBD1. Trimming removed 4 bases from V and 6 bases from J; junction bases left unmatched: 6. CDR1 is SGHTA and CDR2 is FQGNSA in the germline V gene. This CDR3 contains 14 residues. This chain's CDR3 is CASSSDRVRNEQFF. CDR3 bases: TGTGCCAGCAGCTCAGACAGGGTTCGCAATGAGCAGTTCTTC.

The chain links TRBV10-3 to TRBJ2-7, with a tentative D call TRBD2 (6 bases). The V gene's germline CDR1 is ENHRY and CDR2 SYGVKD. The germline V and J ends were trimmed by 8 bases and 3 bases, with 8 bases remaining between them. The CDR3 is 11 residues long. Here the CDR3 DNA reads TGTGCCATCTCGCGGGGCTACGAGCAGTACTTC. This encodes CAISRGYEQYF.

J is TRBJ1-5 and V is TRBV7-2; 8 bases map to TRBD1. The length of the CDR3 is 14 residues. The V and J ends lost 6 bases and 5 bases, in that order; junction bases with no gene match: 6. Per the germline V gene, CDR1 is SGHTA and CDR2 is FQGNSA. The CDR3 here is CASSQDRVDQPQHF. The CDR3 nucleotides are TGTGCCAGCAGTCAGGACAGGGTTGATCAGCCCCAGCATTTT.

The chain has TRBV7-9 and TRBJ1-2; D uncertain. Trimming shortened V by 5 bases and J by 7 bases, and 11 bases separated the two germline ends. CDR1 and CDR2 from the germline V gene are SEHNR and FQNEAQ (reference sequence). This CDR3 contains 12 residues. In DNA, the CDR3 is TGTGCCAGCAGCCCATCCACCCTTGGCTACACCTTC. The encoded protein is CASSPSTLGYTF.

A few counts support this clonotype. The CDR3: CASSAERGETQYF. The CDR3 DNA is TGTGCCAGCAGTGCCGAGAGGGGAGAGACCCAGTACTTC. The chain links TRBV6-1 to TRBJ2-5; tentatively, D is TRBD1 or TRBD2 (5 bases each). V shed 4 bases and J shed 4 bases, with 10 bases lying between them. The CDR3 contains 13 residues. The germline V gene encodes CDR1 MNHNS and CDR2 SASEGT.

The V gene is TRBV6-6, the J gene TRBJ1-5; D is uncertain. The CDR3 is 15 residues long. With 4 bases removed from V and 6 bases from J, the gap between germline ends came to 16 bases. In germline, CDR1 is MNHNY, CDR2 SVGAGI (reference sequence). The CDR3 sequence: CASSSQGRSTQPQHF. CDR3 nucleotide sequence: TGTGCCAGCAGTTCACAAGGACGCTCTACTCAGCCCCAGCATTTT.

V is TRBV12-3 or TRBV12-4 and J is TRBJ2-1, with TRBD2 matching over 10 bases. This CDR3 comprises 15 residues. V lost 3 bases, J lost 8 bases, and 7 bases stayed unmatched. CDR3 sequence (DNA): TGTGCCAGCAGTTTTAGAGCGGGGGGGCGCCATGAGCAGTTCTTC. Translated, it gives CASSFRAGGRHEQFF.

The chain joins TRBV20-1 to TRBJ2-3; TRBD2 agrees at 11 bases. The trim removed 6 bases at V and 1 base at J, leaving 3 bases unmatched. Germline CDR1 DFQATT, CDR2 SNEGSKA (reference sequence). This CDR3 is 14 amino acids long. In nucleotides, the CDR3 is TGCAGTGCCCTAGCGGGGGGCCGCACAGATACGCAGTATTTT. It is translated as CSALAGGRTDTQYF.

This clonotype was found once. The J gene is TRBJ2-2, the V gene TRBV11-2, with no clear D. This CDR3 is 12 amino acids long. The germline V gene encodes CDR1 SGHAT and CDR2 FQNNGV. Trimming took 3 bases from V and 6 from J, leaving 5 bases between them. CDR3 protein: CASSLWAGELFF. The CDR3 coding sequence is TGTGCCAGCAGCTTGTGGGCCGGGGAGCTGTTTTTT.